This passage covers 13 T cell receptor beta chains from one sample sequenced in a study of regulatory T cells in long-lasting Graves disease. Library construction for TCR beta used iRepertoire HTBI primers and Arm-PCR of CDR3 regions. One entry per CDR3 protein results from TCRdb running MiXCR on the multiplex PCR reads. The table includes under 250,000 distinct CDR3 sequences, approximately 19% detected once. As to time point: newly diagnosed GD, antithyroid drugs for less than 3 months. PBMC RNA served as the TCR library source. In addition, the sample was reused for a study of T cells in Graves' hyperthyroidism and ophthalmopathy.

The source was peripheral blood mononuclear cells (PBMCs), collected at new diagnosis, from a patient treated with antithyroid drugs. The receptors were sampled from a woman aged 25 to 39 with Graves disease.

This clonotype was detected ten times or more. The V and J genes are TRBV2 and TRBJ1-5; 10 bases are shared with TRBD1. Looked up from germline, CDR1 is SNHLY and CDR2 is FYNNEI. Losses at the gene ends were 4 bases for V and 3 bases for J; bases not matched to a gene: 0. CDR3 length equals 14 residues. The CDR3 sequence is CASSGQGANQPQHF. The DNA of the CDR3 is TGTGCCAGCAGTGGACAGGGGGCCAATCAGCCCCAGCATTTT.

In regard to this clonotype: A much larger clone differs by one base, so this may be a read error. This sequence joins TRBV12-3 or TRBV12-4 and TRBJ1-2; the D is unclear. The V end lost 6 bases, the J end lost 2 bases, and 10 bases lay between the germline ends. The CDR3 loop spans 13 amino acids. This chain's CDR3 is CASSTQENYGYTF. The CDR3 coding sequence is TGTGCCAGCAGCACTCAGGAGAACTATGGCTACACCTTC.

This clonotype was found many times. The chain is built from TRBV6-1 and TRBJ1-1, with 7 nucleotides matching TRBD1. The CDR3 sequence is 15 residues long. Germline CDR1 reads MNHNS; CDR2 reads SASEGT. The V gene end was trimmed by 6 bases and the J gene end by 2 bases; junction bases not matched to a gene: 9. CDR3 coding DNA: TGTGCCAGCAGGGGGGGGACAGTTACAAACACTGAAGCTTTCTTT. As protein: CASRGGTVTNTEAFF.

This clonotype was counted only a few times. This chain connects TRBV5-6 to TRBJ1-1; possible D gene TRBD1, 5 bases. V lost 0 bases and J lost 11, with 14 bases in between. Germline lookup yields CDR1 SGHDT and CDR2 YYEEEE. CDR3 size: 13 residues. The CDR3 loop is CASSLVGTPAAFF. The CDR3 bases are TGTGCCAGCAGCTTGGTCGGGACCCCAGCGGCTTTCTTT.

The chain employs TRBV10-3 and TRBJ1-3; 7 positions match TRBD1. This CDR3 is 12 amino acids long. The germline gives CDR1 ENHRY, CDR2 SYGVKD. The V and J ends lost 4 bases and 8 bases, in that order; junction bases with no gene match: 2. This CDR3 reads CAISGRGDTIYF. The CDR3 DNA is TGTGCCATCAGTGGCAGGGGGGACACCATATATTTT.

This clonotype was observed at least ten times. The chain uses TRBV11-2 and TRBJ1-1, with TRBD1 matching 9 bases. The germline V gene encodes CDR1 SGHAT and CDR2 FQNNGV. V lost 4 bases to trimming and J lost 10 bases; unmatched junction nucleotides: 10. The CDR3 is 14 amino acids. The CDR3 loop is CASSSFLGGQGAFF. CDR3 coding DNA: TGTGCCAGCAGCTCCTTCCTAGGGGGACAGGGAGCTTTCTTT.

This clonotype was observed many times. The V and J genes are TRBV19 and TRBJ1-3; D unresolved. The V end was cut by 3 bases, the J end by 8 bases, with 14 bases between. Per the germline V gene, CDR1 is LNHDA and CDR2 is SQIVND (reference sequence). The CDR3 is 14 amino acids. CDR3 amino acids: CASSMMGNSDTIYF. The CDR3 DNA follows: TGTGCCAGTAGTATGATGGGGAATTCGGACACCATATATTTT.

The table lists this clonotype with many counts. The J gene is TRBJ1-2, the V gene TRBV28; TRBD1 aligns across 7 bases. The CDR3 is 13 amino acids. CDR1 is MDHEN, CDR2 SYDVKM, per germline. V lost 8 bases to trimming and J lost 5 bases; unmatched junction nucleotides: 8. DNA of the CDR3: TGTGCCAGCGCCCTGGACAGGCTGTATGGCTACACCTTC. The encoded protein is CASALDRLYGYTF.

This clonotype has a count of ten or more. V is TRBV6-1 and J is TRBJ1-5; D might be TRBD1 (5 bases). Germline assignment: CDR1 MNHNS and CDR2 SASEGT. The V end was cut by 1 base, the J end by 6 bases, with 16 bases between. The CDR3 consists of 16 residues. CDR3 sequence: CASSEGGLRSAQPQHF. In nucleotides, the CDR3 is TGTGCCAGCAGTGAAGGGGGGTTAAGGAGCGCTCAGCCCCAGCATTTT.

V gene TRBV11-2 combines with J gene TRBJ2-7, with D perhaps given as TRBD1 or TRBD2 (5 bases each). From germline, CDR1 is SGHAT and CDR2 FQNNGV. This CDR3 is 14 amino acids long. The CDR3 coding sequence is TGTGCCAGCAGCTTGGGGACCGAGGGTTACGAGCGGTACGTC. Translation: CASSLGTEGYERYV.

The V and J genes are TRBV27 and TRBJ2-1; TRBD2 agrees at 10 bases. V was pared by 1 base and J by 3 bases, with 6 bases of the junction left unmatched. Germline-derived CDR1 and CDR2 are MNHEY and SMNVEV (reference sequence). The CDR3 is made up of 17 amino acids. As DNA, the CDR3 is TGTGCCAGCAGTTTATATCCAGCGGGAGGGGTCTACAATGAGCAGTTCTTC. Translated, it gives CASSLYPAGGVYNEQFF.

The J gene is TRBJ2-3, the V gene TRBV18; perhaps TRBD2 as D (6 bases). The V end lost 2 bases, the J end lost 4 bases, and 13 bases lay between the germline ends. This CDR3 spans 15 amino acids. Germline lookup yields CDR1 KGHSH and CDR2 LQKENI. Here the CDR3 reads CASSPGRESPDTQYF. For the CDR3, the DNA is TGTGCCAGCTCACCAGGACGGGAGAGCCCAGATACGCAGTATTTT. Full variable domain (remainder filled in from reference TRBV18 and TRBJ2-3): NAGVMQNPRHLVRRRGQEARLRCSPMKGHSHVYWYRQLPEEGLKFMVYLQKENIIDESGMPKERFSAEFPKEGPSILRIQQVVRGDSAAYFCASSPGRESPDTQYFGPGTRLTVL.

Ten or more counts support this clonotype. The CDR3 here is CATSRSQGTKGNTIYF. CDR3 DNA sequence: TGTGCCACCAGCAGATCGCAGGGAACAAAAGGAAACACCATATATTTT. The chain is built from TRBV15 and TRBJ1-3; D is perhaps TRBD1 (5 bases). With 2 bases removed from V and 4 bases from J, the gap between germline ends came to 15 bases. Germline V gene lookup returns CDR1 LNHNV and CDR2 YYDKDF (reference sequence). CDR3 length equals 16 residues.